A single sample is the source of the 7 T cell receptor beta chains below, sequenced in a study of a mutant IDH1 vaccine in newly diagnosed glioma (dated by TCRdb to the early 2020s). The time point label of this sample denotes: week 35, safety follow-up. Each vaccine dose, consisting of 300 ug of a 20-mer mutant IDH1 peptide in Montanide, was administered subcutaneously with topical imiquimod. These receptors lack a known antigen. The library was built by means of the immunoSEQ multiplex PCR assay. TCRdb stores this immuneACCESS table with in-frame sequences only. Part of the clones is absent; in the studies checked, under half of the shortfall reflects unresolved V genes, and no reason is known for the rest. In this sample the table shows approximately 62,000 clones, approximately 81% of which occur a single time. The ten largest account for 3.5% to 4.5% of the sample. This sample comprised PBMCs, obtained from a glioma patient whose treatment included an IDH1 peptide vaccine. The source is a man aged 25 to 40 with glioma.

V is TRBV12-5 and J is TRBJ1-1; 8 nucleotides match TRBD1. Germline-derived CDR1 and CDR2 are LGHNT and FRNRAP. Trimming took 7 bases from V and 0 from J; bases not matched to a gene: 4. The CDR3 sequence is 14 residues long. The CDR3 here is CASASGGVNTEAFF. In DNA form, the CDR3 reads TGTGCTAGTGCCTCAGGGGGCGTGAACACTGAAGCTTTCTTT.

The chain carries TRBV5-6 and TRBJ2-5, with D maybe TRBD2 (5 bases). Between the trimmed V and J ends, which lost 2 bases and 11 bases, there was a span of 28 bases. This CDR3 comprises 17 residues. Germline V gene lookup returns CDR1 SGHDT and CDR2 YYEEEE. The CDR3 loop is CASSFGRRFWVERGQYF. The DNA of the CDR3 is TGTGCCAGCAGCTTTGGCCGTCGGTTCTGGGTCGAACGAGGGCAGTACTTC.

The J gene is TRBJ1-2, the V gene TRBV4-1; D gene uncertain. The length of the CDR3 is 16 residues. Trimming left V 1 base short and J 4 bases short, with 16 bases between. CDR1 MGHRA and CDR2 YSYEKL come from the germline V gene. Written as DNA, the CDR3 is TGCGCCAGCAGCCAAGGCCCCCGCCGATCCTCCTATGGCTACACCTTC. Its translation: CASSQGPRRSSYGYTF.

The chain employs TRBV7-6 and TRBJ2-6; 7 bases match TRBD1. The length of the CDR3 is 18 residues. The germline V gene encodes CDR1 SGHVS and CDR2 FNYEAQ. The V gene end was trimmed by 1 base and the J gene end by 4 bases; junction bases not matched to a gene: 10. This chain's CDR3 is CASSLGKTGAAGANVLTF. DNA for the CDR3: TGTGCCAGCAGCTTAGGGAAAACAGGGGCTGCCGGGGCCAACGTCCTGACTTTC.

This clone appeared once. The chain is built from TRBV19 and TRBJ2-5; D may be TRBD1 (5 bases). From germline, CDR1 is LNHDA and CDR2 SQIVND (reference sequence). This CDR3 region has 15 residues. Trimming removed 4 bases at V and 5 bases at J, with 17 bases between. CDR3 protein: CASSNRQSPGETQYF. The CDR3 nucleotides are TGTGCCAGTAGTAACCGACAGTCCCCCGGGGAGACCCAGTACTTC.

This chain joins TRBV27 and TRBJ2-7; TRBD1 aligns across 9 bases. The V gene's germline CDR1 is MNHEY and CDR2 SMNVEV (reference sequence). Unmatched junction bases numbered 8, after V lost 5 bases and J lost 3 bases. The CDR3 spans 15 residues. The CDR3 spells CASSPQGASYYEQYF. CDR3 nucleotides: TGTGCCAGCAGTCCACAGGGGGCTTCTTACTACGAGCAGTACTTC.

This chain connects TRBV2 to TRBJ2-7; a possible D gene is TRBD2 (6 bases). V was shortened by 4 bases and J by 2 bases, with 12 bases between the two germline ends. The CDR3 has 14 residues. Germline V gene data show CDR1 as SNHLY and CDR2 as FYNNEI. The CDR3: CASSVRGVAYEQYF. The CDR3 DNA reads TGTGCCAGCAGTGTGCGGGGCGTCGCCTACGAGCAGTACTTC.